Listed here are 32 T cell receptor beta chains from one sample, sequenced in a study of beta chain features in type 1 diabetes. Sequenced material consisted of expressed TCRB transcripts (all of the isolated RNA was reverse transcribed). Assay used: immunoSEQ multiplex PCR; TCRdb lists only in-frame clones, some missing. The table shows approximately 40,000 clones, with roughly 45% occurring only once. Sequencing was carried out using stem cell memory CD4+ T cells from blood. The receptor set was obtained from a woman in her thirties in good health.

This clone was detected only a few times. The rearrangement links TRBV5-4 to TRBJ2-3, with unresolved D. Trimming pared 6 bases from V and 4 bases from J, leaving 9 bases between. The CDR3 is 12 residues long. Germline V gene sequence: CDR1 SGHNT, CDR2 YYREEE (reference sequence). The DNA for the CDR3 is TGTGCCAGCACAGCCGAGGCAGATACGCAGTATTTT. The encoded protein is CASTAEADTQYF.

This clone occurred a few times. V and J are TRBV29-1 and TRBJ2-5; TRBD2 aligns across 13 bases. This CDR3 comprises 15 residues. The V segment lost 4 bases and the J segment 4 bases; nucleotides outside the gene matches: 6. Germline loops: CDR1 SQVTM, CDR2 ANQGSEA. The CDR3 bases are TGCAGCGTTGGAGGACTAGCGGGAGTTGGAGAGACCCAGTACTTC. Translated, it gives CSVGGLAGVGETQYF. Looking up the rest from reference TRBV29-1 and TRBJ2-5 gives the full variable domain: SAVISQKPSRDICQRGTSLTIQCQVDSQVTMMFWYRQQPGQSLTLIATANQGSEATYESGFVIDKFPISRPNLTFSTLTVSNMSPEDSSIYLCSVGGLAGVGETQYFGPGTRLLVL.

This chain joins TRBV19 and TRBJ1-4; D is ambiguous. Germline values: CDR1 LNHDA, CDR2 SQIVND (reference sequence). The V end lost 6 bases, the J end lost 8 bases, and 7 bases lay between the germline ends. The CDR3 spans 11 residues. The CDR3 region has the DNA TGTGCCAGTAGGCAGGCCGAAAAACTGTTTTTT. Translated, it gives CASRQAEKLFF.

This clone was detected only a few times. The chain carries TRBV4-2 and TRBJ2-7, with TRBD2 matching 11 bases. The length of the CDR3 is 18 residues. Per the germline V gene, CDR1 is LGHNA and CDR2 is YNFKEQ. Germline trimming cut 0 bases from V and 2 bases from J; bases unmatched to any gene: 9. The DNA of the CDR3 is TGTGCCAGCAGCCAAGATCAAGGGGGGGGACTAGCGGCCTACGAGCAGTACTTC. Translated: CASSQDQGGGLAAYEQYF.

The chain recombines TRBV19 with TRBJ2-5; D may be TRBD2 (5 bases). The better agreement between TRBJ2-7 and the DNA end casts doubt on the J call. The CDR3 is 14 residues long. Germline values: CDR1 LNHDA, CDR2 SQIVND (reference sequence). The CDR3 DNA reads TGTGCCAGTAGTAATAGACTACCATCCTACGAGCAGTACTTC. Protein product: CASSNRLPSYEQYF.

The chain recombines TRBV4-2 with TRBJ1-5; 8 positions match TRBD1. V lost 4 bases, J lost 6 bases, and 8 bases stayed unmatched. This CDR3 region has 15 residues. CDR1 LGHNA and CDR2 YNFKEQ come from the germline V gene. DNA for the CDR3: TGTGCCAGCAGCCGCGACGCAGGGGGCCTTCAGCCCCAGCATTTT. It translates to CASSRDAGGLQPQHF.

This clone turned up a few times. This chain links TRBV4-3 with TRBJ1-2, with 7 bases identical to TRBD1. Trimming cost V 3 bases and J 4 bases; bases outside gene matches: 8. The CDR3 is made up of 15 amino acids. Germline CDR1 reads LGHNA; CDR2 reads YSLEER. CDR3 coding DNA: TGCGCCAGCAGCCACCGATCGACAGGGATCTATGGCTACACCTTC. This encodes CASSHRSTGIYGYTF.

This clone was seen a few times. The rearrangement links TRBV19 to TRBJ2-1; no reliable D call. In germline, CDR1 is LNHDA, CDR2 SQIVND (reference sequence). CDR3 size: 14 residues. V was cut by 3 bases and J by 4 bases, with 10 bases left in between. The CDR3 DNA follows: TGTGCCAGTAGTATCGTAGAACCGTACAATGAGCAGTTCTTC. Translated, it gives CASSIVEPYNEQFF.

This chain connects TRBV7-3 to TRBJ2-3; 8 nucleotides align to TRBD2. The CDR3 is made up of 15 amino acids. Germline assignment: CDR1 SGHTA and CDR2 FQGTGA. V lost 1 base to trimming and J lost 3 bases; unmatched junction nucleotides: 3. CDR3 residues: CASSLIGTRTDTQYF. For the CDR3, the DNA is TGTGCCAGCAGCTTAATTGGGACTAGGACAGATACGCAGTATTTT.

The chain recombines TRBV29-1 with TRBJ2-1, with 8 bases identical to TRBD2. V lost 4 bases to trimming and J lost 8 bases; unmatched junction nucleotides: 10. The CDR3 runs to 14 residues. Germline V CDR1 and CDR2: SQVTM, ANQGSEA. The CDR3 DNA follows: TGCAGCGTTGTCAGGACTAGCTCCATGGATGAGCAGTTCTTC. As protein: CSVVRTSSMDEQFF.

CDR3 DNA sequence: TGTGCCATCGGGACTACTACAGATACGCAGTATTTT. Translated: CAIGTTTDTQYF. V gene TRBV6-1 combines with J gene TRBJ2-3; 7 nucleotides agree with TRBD2. The CDR3 runs to 12 residues. Trimming cost V 10 bases and J 3 bases; bases outside gene matches: 4. Looked up from germline, CDR1 is MNHNS and CDR2 is SASEGT.

V usage is TRBV5-1 and J usage is TRBJ2-3; 11 nucleotides match TRBD2. CDR3 length equals 18 residues. The junction had 11 bases not matched to a gene; V was cut back by 1 base and J by 4 bases. Germline V gives CDR1 SGHRS, CDR2 YFSETQ. The CDR3 loop reads CASSLSSLAGGISDTQYF. DNA of the CDR3: TGCGCCAGCAGCTTGAGCTCCCTAGCGGGAGGTATCTCAGATACGCAGTATTTT.

This chain links TRBV28 with TRBJ2-7; TRBD1 is a possible D gene (6 bases). The CDR3 extends over 14 amino acids. Trimming took 4 bases from V and 6 from J, leaving 16 bases between them. Germline V gene lookup returns CDR1 MDHEN and CDR2 SYDVKM. The DNA for the CDR3 is TGTGCCAGCAGTTCCCCGGGACATTTCTCCGAGCAGTACTTC. Translation gives CASSSPGHFSEQYF.

The rearrangement uses TRBV5-4 and TRBJ2-2; 13 bases fit TRBD2. This CDR3 contains 18 residues. J lost 0 bases, V lost 5 bases, and 7 bases had no gene match. Germline assignment: CDR1 SGHNT and CDR2 YYREEE (reference sequence). CDR3 nucleotides: TGTGCCAGCAGTCACGGGACTAGCGGGACAACGAACACCGGGGAGCTGTTTTTT. The encoded protein is CASSHGTSGTTNTGELFF.

The chain links TRBV7-9 to TRBJ2-1, with D unclear. From germline, CDR1 is SEHNR and CDR2 FQNEAQ (reference sequence). V lost 3 bases to trimming and J lost 7 bases, with 4 bases between them. CDR3 size: 11 residues. CDR3 sequence (DNA): TGTGCCAGCAGCTTTCGGAATGAGCAGTTCTTC. This sequence encodes CASSFRNEQFF.

This clone has a handful of counts. The chain is built from TRBV7-3 and TRBJ2-5; 7 bases are a match to TRBD1. V trimming: 5 bases; J trimming: 7 bases; junction bases outside the gene matches: 7. The germline CDR1 and CDR2 sequences are SGHTA and FQGTGA. The CDR3 is 13 amino acids. Here the CDR3 reads CASSQDRMGTQYF. The CDR3 DNA reads TGTGCCAGCAGCCAGGACAGGATGGGGACCCAGTACTTC.

The chain has TRBV7-2 and TRBJ1-1; D is perhaps TRBD1 (6 bases). CDR1 is SGHTA, CDR2 FQGNSA, per germline. This CDR3 is 13 amino acids long. Trimming pared 1 base from V and 7 bases from J, leaving 10 bases between. In DNA, the CDR3 is TGTGCCAGCAGCTTAGTCCCCAGGGGTGAAGCTTTCTTT. It is translated as CASSLVPRGEAFF.

This chain uses TRBV7-9 with TRBJ2-2; D remains unclear. Germline assignment: CDR1 SEHNR and CDR2 FQNEAQ (reference sequence). The CDR3 runs to 16 residues. Trimming cost V 4 bases and J 4 bases, with 16 bases left between them. CDR3 coding DNA: TGTGCCAGCAGCTCCACCAGCCAGGTGACCACCGGGGAGCTGTTTTTT. It specifies CASSSTSQVTTGELFF.

The V call is TRBV29-1, the J call TRBJ2-1, with TRBD2 matching 13 bases. CDR1 is SQVTM and CDR2 is ANQGSEA in the germline V gene. With 0 bases clipped from V and 9 bases from J, the junction kept 8 bases outside the gene matches. This CDR3 is 16 amino acids long. The chain's CDR3 is CSVEDLTSGRAVEQFF. The CDR3 coding sequence is TGCAGCGTTGAAGATCTTACTAGCGGGAGGGCTGTTGAGCAGTTCTTC.

The rearrangement joins TRBV7-2 to TRBJ2-5, with TRBD2 identical over 7 bases. Germline V CDR1 and CDR2: SGHTA, FQGNSA. V was clipped by 3 bases and J by 4 bases; unmatched bases: 11. The CDR3 runs 16 residues. This CDR3 is CASSFSAGAYGETQYF. CDR3 DNA: TGTGCCAGCAGCTTTTCTGCGGGAGCCTATGGAGAGACCCAGTACTTC.

The chain is built from TRBV19 and TRBJ1-5; unclear D gene. The CDR3 has 15 residues. Between the trimmed V and J ends, which lost 2 bases and 0 bases, there was a span of 8 bases. CDR1 is LNHDA, CDR2 SQIVND, per germline (reference sequence). In DNA form, the CDR3 reads TGTGCCAGTAGTATACAGCGCCTTAGCAATCAGCCCCAGCATTTT. Protein sequence: CASSIQRLSNQPQHF.

This clone showed up just a few times. V usage is TRBV19 and J usage is TRBJ2-7; possibly TRBD1 for D (6 bases). This CDR3 has 15 amino acids. Trimming took off 6 bases at V and 0 bases at J, with 15 bases between the two ends. Germline lookup yields CDR1 LNHDA and CDR2 SQIVND (reference sequence). The CDR3 protein is CASRDLQGTSYEQYF. The CDR3 nucleotides read TGTGCCAGTAGGGATCTTCAGGGGACCTCCTACGAGCAGTACTTC.

The chain uses TRBV29-1 and TRBJ2-3; 11 positions match TRBD2. This CDR3 has 19 amino acids. J gave up 5 bases and V 0 bases, and 16 bases lay outside the gene matches. Looked up from germline, CDR1 is SQVTM and CDR2 is ANQGSEA. CDR3 sequence: CSVEEGVTSGSRELDTQYF. The CDR3 nucleotides read TGCAGCGTTGAAGAAGGGGTTACTAGCGGGAGTAGGGAATTAGATACGCAGTATTTT.

In its sample, this clone was seen a few times. This chain connects TRBV7-3 to TRBJ2-1; the D is unclear. In germline, CDR1 is SGHTA, CDR2 FQGTGA. The CDR3 sequence is 13 residues long. V was clipped by 5 bases and J by 8 bases, with 13 bases between them. The chain's CDR3 is CASSPSLRDEQFF. The CDR3 DNA is TGTGCCAGCAGCCCCTCCCTACGGGATGAGCAGTTCTTC.

The chain recombines TRBV15 with TRBJ1-5; tentative D call: TRBD1 (6 bases). The CDR3 runs to 16 residues. The germline V gene has CDR1 LNHNV and CDR2 YYDKDF (reference sequence). V was pared by 0 bases and J by 3 bases, with 12 bases between. CDR3: CATSREAGAVNQPQHF. CDR3 sequence (DNA): TGTGCCACCAGCAGAGAAGCAGGGGCAGTCAATCAGCCCCAGCATTTT. Full variable domain (remainder filled in from reference TRBV15 and TRBJ1-5): DAMVIQNPRYQVTQFGKPVTLSCSQTLNHNVMYWYQQKSSQAPKLLFHYYDKDFNNEADTPDNFQSRRPNTSFCFLDIRSPGLGDTAMYLCATSREAGAVNQPQHFGDGTRLSIL.

This clone was seen a few times. V and J are TRBV30 and TRBJ2-6; D call uncertain. Germline CDR1 GTSNPN, CDR2 SVGIG (reference sequence). This CDR3 contains 15 residues. V lost 1 base to trimming and J lost 1 base, with 8 bases between them. The CDR3 protein is CAWSGARSGANVLTF. The CDR3 DNA reads as TGTGCCTGGAGTGGCGCCCGGTCTGGGGCCAACGTCCTGACTTTC.

The CDR3 sequence is CAWSNEGGTYNEQFF. The CDR3 region has the DNA TGTGCCTGGTCCAACGAGGGGGGGACCTACAATGAGCAGTTCTTC. The chain uses TRBV30 and TRBJ2-1; D is perhaps TRBD2 (7 bases). This CDR3 comprises 15 residues. The germline V gene has CDR1 GTSNPN and CDR2 SVGIG (reference sequence). Trimming pared 5 bases from V and 2 bases from J, leaving 16 bases between.

This clone has only a few counts. The rearrangement joins TRBV5-6 to TRBJ1-1; the D is unclear. Germline V gives CDR1 SGHDT, CDR2 YYEEEE. V lost 3 bases and J 5 bases, leaving 5 bases between the germline ends. CDR3 length equals 11 residues. The CDR3 bases are TGTGCCAGCAGCTGGGCAACTGAAGCTTTCTTT. It codes for CASSWATEAFF.

The chain is built from TRBV18 and TRBJ1-1, with D unclear. Germline assignment: CDR1 KGHSH and CDR2 LQKENI. This CDR3 contains 14 residues. V gave up 3 bases and J gave up 0 bases, with 8 bases separating them. CDR3 amino acids: CASSPRSVNTEAFF. The CDR3 nucleotides read TGTGCCAGCTCACCCCGTTCGGTGAACACTGAAGCTTTCTTT.

J is TRBJ1-1 and V is TRBV28; D is undetermined. The CDR3 is 11 residues long. With 7 bases removed from V and 11 bases from J, the gap between germline ends came to 14 bases. Germline CDR1 MDHEN, CDR2 SYDVKM. CDR3 residues: CASNRTPHAFF. CDR3 coding DNA: TGTGCCAGCAATAGGACTCCTCATGCTTTCTTT.

This clone showed up just a few times. The CDR3 DNA reads as TGTGCCAGCACCAAGAACCGGGACAGGGGGCCTATTGAGCAGTTCTTC. Its translation: CASTKNRDRGPIEQFF. The J gene is TRBJ2-1, the V gene TRBV2; 12 bases fit TRBD1. CDR1 and CDR2 from the germline V gene are SNHLY and FYNNEI. The CDR3 has 16 amino acids. V was pared by 7 bases and J by 9 bases, with 13 bases of the junction left unmatched.

The rearrangement uses TRBV7-2 and TRBJ2-7; possibly TRBD1 for D (5 bases). The CDR3 runs to 13 residues. Germline V lookup: CDR1 SGHTA, CDR2 FQGNSA. V lost 6 bases and J 3 bases, leaving 12 bases between the germline ends. Here the CDR3 reads CASSIGHSYEQYF. DNA for the CDR3: TGTGCCAGCAGTATAGGACATAGCTACGAGCAGTACTTC.